Below, one T cell receptor (beta chain) is given with its context. The source of the sample is a study of CD8 T cells in Susac syndrome. With random hexamers, about 0.45 to 1 ug RNA was reverse transcribed. Amplification of TCR beta CDR3 spanned 54 Vbeta and 13 Jbeta via immunoSEQ multiplex PCR. TCRdb reprocessed the immunoSEQ multiplex PCR reads via MiXCR and lists one record per CDR3 protein. The repertoire consists of roughly 400,000 distinct CDR3 sequences, with approximately 85% occurring once and the leading ten covering 0.09% to 0.15%. CDR3 length: 13 residues. Trimming shortened V by 0 bases and J by 5 bases, and 11 bases separated the two germline ends. Germline V gives CDR1 GTSNPN, CDR2 SVGIG (reference sequence).

This sequence joins TRBV30 and TRBJ2-7; no reliable D call. The sequence came from a human donor with multiple sclerosis. Sequencing input: CD8+ T cells from PBMCs. The DNA of the CDR3 is TGTGCCTGGAGTGTAGGTGTTTTCCACGAGCAGTACTTC. Its translation is CAWSVGVFHEQYF.